This TCR beta chain was sequenced in a study of cytomegalovirus exposure and HLA in healthy donors (dated by TCRdb to 2016 to 2017). At the level of the whole study: In an earlier analysis of some 610 of the donors, approximately 300 Gb of sequence data and some 100 million unique TCR beta sequences from 150 million to 200 million T cells were reported. An early release covering roughly 640 HLA-typed donors comprised about 320 gigabases of sequencing data and around 80 million unique TCR sequences. Of the roughly 410 genotyped donors, 81% were placed in the genetic ancestry cluster associated with self-reported Caucasian donors. The aim of the study was to test whether cataloging public T cell receptors could identify signatures of past pathogen exposure. The study used immunosequencing to profile the T cell repertoires of about 670 subjects and linked those repertoires to cytomegalovirus serostatus. Besides the first cohort of roughly 700 subjects, a separate validation cohort made up of 120 different subjects was used. The study combined high-throughput TCR immunosequencing, statistical association of individual TCRs with disease status, and machine learning to predict cytomegalovirus infection status. In a later analysis, previously published TCR beta repertoires from fewer than 750 donors were re-analyzed and high-resolution HLA genotyping was added so that TCR occurrence patterns could be studied. The later analysis used no new phenotypic data to find candidate immune exposures, relying instead on TCR beta sequences and their occurrence across donors. In an earlier analysis of about 590 of the donors, high-throughput TCR beta sequencing was used to judge whether each TCR beta V gene segment behaved as functional or pseudogenic. Donor age, sex, ethnicity and CMV serostatus were compiled alongside the repertoire data. A later genetic analysis used genome-wide SNP genotypes for 398 of the 666 donors, treating that subset as a discovery cohort. All discovery cohort repertoires had been generated using a single sequencing platform. Both class I and class II loci were covered by HLA typing, at four-digit resolution. Typing coverage varied by locus: roughly 620-640 donors for A, B, C, DRB1 and DQB1; under 550 for DQA1; 606 for DPA1; roughly 450 for DPB1. Four to six DR-DQ haplotypes were handled as single units for association and clustering, since linkage in the cohort was strong. On average, 235,054 unique TCR beta nucleotide sequences were sequenced per donor among 398 genotyped donors of the cohort, with 15% to 20% of those sequences being non-productive.

Broader findings and caveats from the paper: Several of the top co-occurrence clusters appeared to be linked to parvovirus B19, influenza, CMV and Epstein-Barr virus, according to a later analysis. In both the original and validation cohorts, the classifier was reported to diagnose cytomegalovirus status with high specificity and sensitivity. The earlier analysis of 587 of the donors excluded some 15 rarely observed V segments, including chromosome 9 orphons, because counts were too low. A later analysis associated about 17,000 TCR beta sequences with specific HLA alleles at a false discovery rate of 0.05. Compared with the 666-donor mean, donors in an Asian-associated ancestry cluster had fewer N-insertions in productive TCRs, according to a later genetic analysis. A further reported finding was that TCR beta sequences accurately predicted the HLA-A and HLA-B alleles for most subjects in the first cohort. A later analysis found that TCR association rates varied across HLA loci, with DRB1 alleles showing the most associated TCRs and HLA-C alleles the fewest. Immune exposure information for the cohort was limited to CMV serostatus. Compared with equally common non-associated chains, HLA-associated TCR beta chains in a later analysis were more clonally expanded and had lower generation probabilities. The authors suggested that the approach could potentially be generalized to other disease states and immunological phenotypes. Correlated functional status among segregating V segments might be attributable to linkage disequilibrium, but an unknown experimental factor could not be ruled out. A later genetic analysis associated a missense DCLRE1C variant with V-gene and J-gene trimming of TCR beta chains, and an independent cohort replicated the association. In this cohort, only TCR beta chains were sequenced, and detectable features were limited by the absence of alpha or paired-chain data. When HLA alleles, especially DR and DQ, strongly co-occurred, attributing TCR associations to individual alleles was difficult. A group of highly shared sequence variants was considered likely to be a technical artifact of the sequencing pipeline. HLA typing was unavailable for some donors at each locus, so association tests used only the typed subset. In an earlier analysis of approximately 600 of the donors, most TCR beta V segments were observed in productive rearrangements about 90% or about 30% of the time, broadly matching IMGT annotations. Some IMGT-functional V segments, including TRBV6-2 and TRBV6-3, could not be distinguished by the 87-base-pair reads and were therefore excluded. The study listed 150 to 200 TCR beta chains as associated with cytomegalovirus. Most CMV-associated TCR beta chains appeared to be HLA-restricted in a later analysis, and the HLA associations seemed to be driven largely by CMV exposure. A few of the identified cytomegalovirus-associated TCR beta chains were confirmed in vitro to be specific for cytomegalovirus antigens. Most TCR sequences were observed very rarely across donors, whereas some public TCRs were present in many individuals. Presence/absence analyses assumed roughly uniform sequencing depth across donors, an assumption that may not hold.

The library was built by means of the immunoSEQ multiplex PCR assay. A mixture of 60 forward primers for TCR Vbeta segments and 13 reverse primers for TCR Jbeta segments was used in the multiplex PCR. Amplification of the CDR3 region of rearranged TCR beta genes was performed with a multiplex PCR assay on genomic DNA. The Illumina HiSeq System was used to sequence the amplified TCR beta libraries as 87-base-pair reads. In the paper's pipeline: A later analysis tallied 80 million to 95 million unique TCR beta chains across the 666 repertoires, and approximately 12 million of those chains were shared by two or more donors. A nearest-neighbor algorithm error-corrected the raw reads and collapsed the reads into unique sequences, merging closely related sequences to remove PCR and sequencing errors. CDR3 sequences were aligned to IMGT reference sequences to assign V, D and J gene segments. For a sequence to be retained, at least a six-nucleotide match to both a V gene segment and a J gene segment was required. Rearrangements were classified as productive when the CDR3 lacked stop codons and remained in frame with V and J, and all other rearrangements were classified as non-productive. Following IMGT convention, CDR3 was defined as the stretch from the second conserved V-encoded cysteine to the conserved J-encoded phenylalanine. In an earlier analysis of around 540 of the donors, sequences lacking an unambiguous match to a single V gene segment were excluded. An earlier analysis of about 600 of the donors called V segments functional above 56.7% productive rearrangements and segregating when the between-donor standard deviation exceeded 5%. A statistical classification framework was developed to diagnose cytomegalovirus status using the catalog of TCR beta chain sequences. A later analysis assigned V and J genes by comparing TCR nucleotide sequences with IMGT/GENE-DB human TR gene sequences. Using the TCRdist pipeline, a later analysis assigned CDR3 sequences along with most-parsimonious VDJ recombination scenarios. A later analysis defined each TCR beta chain by its CDR3 amino acid sequence plus V-gene family, and excluded reads lacking a unique V-gene family. In a later analysis, 500 to 650 highly shared, low-generation-probability nucleotide sequences were removed to address suspected cross-contamination and a sequencing artifact. For each public chain, a later analysis derived a clonal expansion index from normalized ranks of inferred template counts within each repertoire. In a later analysis, generation probabilities were computed with a VDJ recombination model fitted to out-of-frame rearrangements, and the resulting probabilities were checked against IGoR. In a later analysis, TCR-TCR, TCR-HLA and TCR-CMV co-occurrence was scored with hypergeometric tests, and a repertoire-size bias correction was applied to TCR pairs. In a later analysis, false discovery rates were estimated by permuting HLA or CMV assignments 20 times. In a later analysis, co-occurring TCRs were grouped with DBSCAN, and TCRdist sequence similarity was added when clustering was performed within HLA-allele-positive subsets. Repertoires with fewer than 30,000 or more than 120,000 public chains were left out of co-occurrence clustering, as were about 5 repertoires with anomalous nucleotide sharing. This immuneACCESS table, as held by TCRdb, lists in-frame sequences with V and J called but not all clones. Of the missing ones, under half trace to an unresolved V gene in checked studies; the others have no known cause. V and J calls and clone size are given by that table; D and trimming were obtained from the DNA. This sample has about 140,000 clones in its table, and around 80% of those were observed once. The ten largest clones take up around 2% of the sample.

Inclusive of the bounding cysteine and phenylalanine, the CDR3 is 15 residues long. The kept DNA is CDR3 alone, 45 bases in frame from the first base. Germline trimming: 2 bases from V, 5 bases from J; junction bases outside gene matches: 5. CDR1 MNHNY and CDR2 SVGAGI were looked up in the germline V gene (reference sequence). Remarks on this clone: Its recognized antigen is unknown. The record has no base qualities; no much larger clone is one base away.

The cohort was made up of about 670 healthy bone marrow donors. All cohort members were sampled while nominally healthy, although unrecorded immune exposures were likely present. The donor was CMV seronegative and was included in the group of a few hundred seronegative cohort members. Every donor gave a peripheral blood sample, and the peripheral blood mononuclear cells from that sample were used for TCR beta sequencing. Genomic DNA was extracted from the blood cell samples with the Qiagen DNeasy Blood Extraction Kit. This TCR came from a middle-aged woman in good health and CMV-seronegative. The sample taken for sequencing was PBMCs. The rearranged segments are TRBV6-6 and TRBJ2-5, with 10 middle bases fitting TRBD1. The CDR3: CASSYLDRGGETQYF. The nucleotide sequence is given as TGTGCCAGCAGTTACCTGGACAGGGGGGGGGAGACCCAGTACTTC.